The present T cell receptor (beta chain) was sequenced within a study of T cell responses to AZD1222 COVID-19 vaccine. At the level of the study: Doses given second, at about 4 or about 12 weeks, were pooled. Findings and limits, study-wide: Clonal diversity may have been underestimated, and the donors were mostly white British, with more females than males. Among vaccine-associated CD4 TCRs, coverage spanned spike, with dominance at 160-218 and 743-854.

For this clone: Its antigen is as yet unknown.

Only in-frame clones appear in the TCRdb table, and some are missing; sequencing was by immunoSEQ multiplex PCR. The sample consists of fewer than 180,000 clones, 94% of them appearing once. The clonotype comes from an adult in good health. Sequenced material: peripheral blood, taken on day 0 of AZD1222 vaccination.

Here the CDR3 reads CASSLGEPNYGYTF. CDR3 in DNA: TGTGCCAGCAGCTTGGGGGAACCCAACTATGGCTACACCTTC. The rearrangement uses TRBV7-3 and TRBJ1-2; TRBD1 is a possible D gene (5 bases). V was shortened by 3 bases and J by 2 bases, with 10 bases between the two germline ends. Germline CDR1 and CDR2: SGHTA and FQGTGA. This CDR3 is 14 amino acids long.